This section outlines one TCR beta chain sequence together with its context. Its specificity is unknown. Baseline, cycle 4 day 1, and cycle 7 day 1 were the blood sampling points. Repertoires were generated with immunoSEQ multiplex PCR, while TCRdb's copy carries only in-frame clones and drops some. The sample has under 45,000 clones, about 81% seen once. The data originate from a study of OX40 agonist ivuxolimab in advanced cancers. Study results and limitations: Both CD4+ and CD8+ T cell populations in blood had undergone clonal expansion by week 6 at 0.1 to 3.0 mg/kg.

Specimen: CD4+ or CD8+ T cells sorted from blood, collected in a trial of the OX40 agonist ivuxolimab. This clonotype was obtained from an adult with an advanced solid tumor such as melanoma, head and neck, liver or kidney cancer.

In nucleotides, the CDR3 is TGCGCCAGCAGCCCAGACAGATGGAACACTGAAGCTTTCTTT. This translates into CASSPDRWNTEAFF. The V call is TRBV5-1, the J call TRBJ1-1; possible D gene TRBD1, 5 bases. Trimming left V 4 bases short and J 1 base short, with 11 bases between. Looked up from germline, CDR1 is SGHRS and CDR2 is YFSETQ. The CDR3 sequence is 14 residues long.